Each of the 24 T cell receptor beta chains below was sequenced from the same sample in a study of cytomegalovirus exposure and HLA in healthy donors (dated by TCRdb to the late 2010s). Receptors were amplified or captured by the immunoSEQ multiplex PCR assay. The multiplex PCR relied on a mix of 60 forward primers for TCR Vbeta segments and 13 reverse primers for TCR Jbeta segments. Held by TCRdb, this immuneACCESS table contains in-frame sequences only and omits some clones. Under half of the omission traces to an unresolved V gene where checked; the cause of the rest is unknown. The sample table holds 110,000 to 150,000 clones, of which 73% were seen once. About 1.2% of the sample goes to the ten largest clones. The sequencing input was PBMCs. The receptors shown here come from a woman between 40 and 55 years old in good health and CMV-seronegative.

This chain uses TRBV6-6 with TRBJ1-1; D possibly corresponds to TRBD1 (6 bases). This CDR3 is 15 amino acids long. Trimming removed 6 bases from V and 3 bases from J, with 17 bases in between. The germline V gene encodes CDR1 MNHNY and CDR2 SVGAGI (reference sequence). CDR3 loop: CASRGHRVVDTEAFF. The CDR3 bases are TGTGCCAGCAGGGGGCACAGGGTGGTAGACACTGAAGCTTTCTTT.

The chain employs TRBV28 and TRBJ2-5; 8 bases match TRBD2. This CDR3 is built from 14 residues. The V segment lost 3 bases and the J segment 1 base; nucleotides outside the gene matches: 1. Per germline, CDR1 MDHEN and CDR2 SYDVKM. DNA of the CDR3: TGTGCCAGCAGTTTCGGGGGGGGCCAAGAGACCCAGTACTTC. Residues: CASSFGGGQETQYF.

CDR3 sequence reads: CASSPRSGGSTDTQYF. The CDR3 DNA reads TGTGCCAGCTCACCTCGGAGCGGGGGTAGCACAGATACGCAGTATTTT. The V and J genes are TRBV18 and TRBJ2-3; 8 bases align to TRBD2. The length of the CDR3 is 16 residues. Germline V CDR1 and CDR2: KGHSH, LQKENI. Trimming took 3 bases from V and 0 from J; bases not matched to a gene: 5.

This chain joins TRBV2 and TRBJ1-5, with D perhaps matching TRBD1 (6 bases). CDR3 length equals 14 residues. The germline CDR1 and CDR2 sequences are SNHLY and FYNNEI. V dropped 1 base and J dropped 8 bases, with 12 bases sitting between them. In DNA form, the CDR3 reads TGTGCCAGCAGTGAAGATAAACAGGGAAAGCCCCAGCATTTT. Amino acids: CASSEDKQGKPQHF.

The chain uses TRBV5-1 and TRBJ1-1; a possible D gene is TRBD1 (5 bases). The germline CDR1 and CDR2 sequences are SGHRS and YFSETQ. The CDR3 runs 13 residues. V shed 4 bases and J shed 1 base, with 8 bases lying between them. CDR3: CASSRQGNTEAFF. CDR3 nucleotide sequence: TGCGCCAGCAGCCGCCAGGGGAACACTGAAGCTTTCTTT. Combining the CDR3 with reference TRBV5-1 and TRBJ1-1 gives the whole variable domain KAGVTQTPRYLIKTRGQQVTLSCSPISGHRSVSWYQQTPGQGLQFLFEYFSETQRNKGNFPGRFSGRQFSNSRSEMNVSTLELGDSALYLCASSRQGNTEAFFGQGTRLTVV.

The chain couples TRBV18 to TRBJ2-3; D is perhaps TRBD2 (5 bases). The CDR3 contains 13 residues. Trimming shortened V by 6 bases and J by 6 bases, and 13 bases separated the two germline ends. Germline V lookup: CDR1 KGHSH, CDR2 LQKENI. CDR3 sequence reads: CASSRPGEDTQYF. The CDR3 bases are TGTGCCAGCTCGCGGCCCGGGGAGGATACGCAGTATTTT.

The CDR3 loop reads CASKGGGYQETQYF. The CDR3 DNA reads as TGTGCCAGCAAAGGCGGGGGGTACCAAGAGACCCAGTACTTC. The chain recombines TRBV27 with TRBJ2-5; 8 bases are a match to TRBD2. CDR1 and CDR2 from the germline V gene are MNHEY and SMNVEV (reference sequence). The CDR3 covers 14 residues. V lost 7 bases and J lost 0; bases outside the gene matches: 4.

This clone was seen more than once but under ten times. This chain uses TRBV7-8 with TRBJ2-2; D might be TRBD2 (6 bases). Germline V gene lookup returns CDR1 SGHVS and CDR2 FQNEAQ. This CDR3 comprises 16 residues. Trimming stripped 1 base from V and 7 bases from J, with 16 bases between. CDR3 bases: TGTGCCAGCAGCTTAGAAGGTGGGGGGATTCGCGGGGAGCTGTTTTTT. Its translation is CASSLEGGGIRGELFF.

This sequence joins TRBV25-1 and TRBJ2-3; 8 positions agree with TRBD2. Germline V gene sequence: CDR1 MGHDK, CDR2 SYGVNS. The V and J ends lost 5 bases and 6 bases, in that order; junction bases with no gene match: 7. The CDR3 contains 14 residues. This CDR3 reads CASSKNGGADTQYF. The CDR3 coding sequence is TGTGCCAGCAGTAAGAACGGGGGGGCCGATACGCAGTATTTT.

The chain combines TRBV7-9 with TRBJ2-7; TRBD2 matches 11 bases. CDR1 SEHNR and CDR2 FQNEAQ come from the germline V gene (reference sequence). V shed 8 bases and J 2 bases; nucleotides not matched to a gene: 5. This CDR3 comprises 14 residues. CDR3 DNA sequence: TGTGCCAGCGAACTAGCGGGGGATCCCTACGAGCAGTACTTC. Encoded protein: CASELAGDPYEQYF. The full variable domain, in which reference TRBV7-9 and TRBJ2-7 provide the parts outside the CDR3, is DTGVSQNPRHKITKRGQNVTFRCDPISEHNRLYWYRQTLGQGPEFLTYFQNEAQLEKSRLLSDRFSAERPKGSFSTLEIQRTEQGDSAMYLCASELAGDPYEQYFGPGTRLTVT.

The V call is TRBV5-1, the J call TRBJ2-2; tentative D call: TRBD1 (5 bases). The germline V gene encodes CDR1 SGHRS and CDR2 YFSETQ. The CDR3 has 16 residues. Trimming shortened V by 0 bases and J by 4 bases, and 13 bases separated the two germline ends. This CDR3 reads CASSLVGDKGTGELFF. The CDR3 DNA sequence: TGCGCCAGCAGCTTGGTAGGGGATAAGGGCACCGGGGAGCTGTTTTTT.

This clone was recorded only once. V gene TRBV7-9 combines with J gene TRBJ2-1; D perhaps matches TRBD2 (6 bases). The CDR3 contains 19 residues. The germline CDR1 and CDR2 sequences are SEHNR and FQNEAQ (reference sequence). Deletions cut 0 bases from V and 5 bases from J, with 23 bases between. The CDR3 sequence is CASSLATTFHGGANNEQFF. In nucleotides, the CDR3 is TGTGCCAGCAGCTTAGCCACCACTTTTCACGGGGGAGCAAACAATGAGCAGTTCTTC. Complete variable domain (other parts from reference TRBV7-9 and TRBJ2-1): DTGVSQNPRHKITKRGQNVTFRCDPISEHNRLYWYRQTLGQGPEFLTYFQNEAQLEKSRLLSDRFSAERPKGSFSTLEIQRTEQGDSAMYLCASSLATTFHGGANNEQFFGPGTRLTVL.

The CDR3 loop reads CASSDPGQGFGYTF. Written as DNA, the CDR3 is TGTGCCAGTAGTGACCCGGGACAGGGGTTCGGCTACACCTTC. This chain links TRBV19 with TRBJ1-2, with 10 bases fitting TRBD1. Germline V gene data show CDR1 as LNHDA and CDR2 as SQIVND (reference sequence). The CDR3 covers 14 residues. Losses at the gene ends were 5 bases for V and 8 bases for J; bases not matched to a gene: 8.

The rearrangement joins TRBV7-9 to TRBJ1-1, with 7 bases lining up with TRBD1. V lost 1 base, J lost 6 bases, and 17 bases stayed unmatched. Germline CDR1 reads SEHNR; CDR2 reads FQNEAQ (reference sequence). The CDR3 totals 18 residues. The CDR3 loop is CASSLGSPAGGLSPEAFF. DNA for the CDR3: TGTGCCAGCAGCTTAGGGTCTCCGGCAGGGGGTTTAAGCCCTGAAGCTTTCTTT.

This rearrangement joins TRBV10-1 to TRBJ2-1; D is possibly TRBD2 (6 bases). This CDR3 is built from 13 residues. CDR1 and CDR2 from the germline V gene are WNHNN and SYGVQD (reference sequence). V was cut by 6 bases and J by 7 bases, with 13 bases left in between. The CDR3 protein is CASRTGAANEQFF. The CDR3 nucleotides read TGCGCCAGCAGAACGGGAGCGGCAAATGAGCAGTTCTTC.

This chain uses TRBV7-9 with TRBJ2-7; 9 bases are shared with TRBD1. CDR3 size: 15 residues. J gave up 1 base and V 4 bases, and 5 bases lay outside the gene matches. Germline CDR1 reads SEHNR; CDR2 reads FQNEAQ (reference sequence). The CDR3 sequence is CASSSRQGGSYEQYF. CDR3 nucleotides: TGTGCCAGCAGCTCCCGACAGGGGGGTTCCTACGAGCAGTACTTC.

V gene TRBV4-3 combines with J gene TRBJ2-3; tentatively, D is TRBD2 (6 bases). This CDR3 has 17 residues. Trimming removed 3 bases from V and 6 bases from J, with 22 bases in between. Per the germline V gene, CDR1 is LGHNA and CDR2 is YSLEER. The DNA for the CDR3 is TGCGCCAGCAGCCAGTACACGGGACGGGGGTTTGAGGATACGCAGTATTTT. It codes for CASSQYTGRGFEDTQYF.

This clone has ten or more counts. The J gene is TRBJ2-3, the V gene TRBV15, with TRBD2 matching 16 bases. The CDR3 runs 20 residues. Trimming cost V 2 bases and J 4 bases; bases outside gene matches: 12. Germline values: CDR1 LNHNV, CDR2 YYDKDF (reference sequence). CDR3 loop: CATSRPPGTSGGASSDTQYF. As DNA, the CDR3 is TGTGCCACCAGCAGACCGCCCGGGACTAGCGGGGGGGCCTCTTCAGATACGCAGTATTTT.

This clone occurred a few times. The gene calls are TRBV6-4 and TRBJ2-1; 7 bases match TRBD2. Germline assignment: CDR1 MRHNA and CDR2 SNTAGT. Trimming took 6 bases from V and 4 from J; bases not matched to a gene: 9. CDR3 length: 15 amino acids. CDR3 protein: CASSATSDHYNEQFF. The CDR3 DNA reads as TGTGCCAGCAGCGCTACTAGCGACCATTACAATGAGCAGTTCTTC.

This chain joins TRBV19 and TRBJ1-5; D gene unclear. From germline, CDR1 is LNHDA and CDR2 SQIVND (reference sequence). CDR3 size: 12 residues. V lost 4 bases to trimming and J lost 7 bases, with 8 bases between them. The CDR3 protein is CASSRGGQPQHF. For the CDR3, the DNA is TGTGCCAGTAGTAGGGGAGGGCAGCCCCAGCATTTT.

CDR3 residues: CASSVEGQTSTGELFF. Written as DNA, the CDR3 is TGTGCCAGCAGCGTAGAGGGACAGACTTCCACCGGGGAGCTGTTTTTT. V gene TRBV9 combines with J gene TRBJ2-2; 7 bases are shared with TRBD1. The CDR3 runs 16 residues. CDR1 and CDR2 (germline): SGDLS, YYNGEE. Losses at the gene ends were 0 bases for V and 4 bases for J; bases not matched to a gene: 6. Based on the CDR3 plus reference TRBV9 and TRBJ2-2, the full variable domain is DSGVTQTPKHLITATGQRVTLRCSPRSGDLSVYWYQQSLDQGLQFLIQYYNGEERAKGNILERFSAQQFPDLHSELNLSSLELGDSALYFCASSVEGQTSTGELFFGEGSRLTVL.

This clone has just a few counts. The chain is built from TRBV12-2 and TRBJ1-2; TRBD1, as called in the table, went unchecked against the DNA. TRBV12-2 is designated a pseudogene. The CDR3 loop spans 16 amino acids. CDR3 amino acids: CASRLVQGAVNYGYTF. The CDR3 DNA sequence: TGTGCAAGTCGCTTAGTCCAGGGGGCGGTTAACTATGGCTACACCTTC.

J is TRBJ2-3 and V is TRBV2; 8 bases fit TRBD2. The trim removed 1 base at V and 0 bases at J, leaving 3 bases unmatched. The CDR3 is 16 amino acids. Germline V CDR1 and CDR2: SNHLY, FYNNEI. The CDR3 coding sequence is TGTGCCAGCAGTGAAGAACTAGCGGACAGCACAGATACGCAGTATTTT. Its protein product is CASSEELADSTDTQYF.

J is TRBJ2-3 and V is TRBV7-3; 9 bases fit TRBD2. Germline V gene data show CDR1 as SGHTA and CDR2 as FQGTGA. This CDR3 comprises 20 residues. Trimming at V came to 4 bases and at J to 8 bases, leaving 25 bases not matched to a gene. The CDR3 coding sequence is TGTGCCAGCAGCTCGCCGCCGGGACAGAGCGCTAGCGGGAACCGCGGTACGCAGTATTTT. Translating gives CASSSPPGQSASGNRGTQYF.